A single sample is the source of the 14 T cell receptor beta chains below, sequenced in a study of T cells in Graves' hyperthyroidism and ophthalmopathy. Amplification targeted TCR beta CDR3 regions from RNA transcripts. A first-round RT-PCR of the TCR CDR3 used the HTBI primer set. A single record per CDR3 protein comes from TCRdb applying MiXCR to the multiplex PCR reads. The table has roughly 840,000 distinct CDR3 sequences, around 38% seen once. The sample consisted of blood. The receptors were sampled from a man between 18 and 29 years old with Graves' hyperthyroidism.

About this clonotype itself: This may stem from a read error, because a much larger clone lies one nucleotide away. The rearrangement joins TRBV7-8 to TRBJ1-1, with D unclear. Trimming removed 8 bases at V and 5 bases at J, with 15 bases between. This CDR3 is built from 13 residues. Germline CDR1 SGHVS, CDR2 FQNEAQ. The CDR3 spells CASGEGQKTEAFF. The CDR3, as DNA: TGTGCCAGCGGGGAGGGCCAGAAGACTGAAGCTTTCTTT. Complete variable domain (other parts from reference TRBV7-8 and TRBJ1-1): GAGVSQSPRYKVAKRGQDVALRCDPISGHVSLFWYQQALGQGPEFLTYFQNEAQLDKSGLPSDRFFAERPEGSVSTLKIQRTQQEDSAVYLCASGEGQKTEAFFGQGTRLTVV.

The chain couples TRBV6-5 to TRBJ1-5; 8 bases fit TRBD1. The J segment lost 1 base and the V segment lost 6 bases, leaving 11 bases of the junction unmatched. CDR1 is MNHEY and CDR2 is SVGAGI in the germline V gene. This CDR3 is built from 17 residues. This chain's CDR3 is CASRGIRGRGSNQPQHF. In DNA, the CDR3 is TGTGCCAGCAGGGGGATCAGGGGGCGCGGGAGCAATCAGCCCCAGCATTTT.

The CDR3: CASSIDAGRGTEAFF. The CDR3 bases are TGTGCCAGTAGTATAGATGCAGGGAGAGGAACTGAAGCTTTCTTT. This rearrangement joins TRBV19 to TRBJ1-1; D perhaps matches TRBD1 (5 bases). The CDR3 consists of 15 residues. V was trimmed by 0 bases and J by 5 bases, leaving 13 bases between them. Germline CDR1 and CDR2: LNHDA and SQIVND (reference sequence).

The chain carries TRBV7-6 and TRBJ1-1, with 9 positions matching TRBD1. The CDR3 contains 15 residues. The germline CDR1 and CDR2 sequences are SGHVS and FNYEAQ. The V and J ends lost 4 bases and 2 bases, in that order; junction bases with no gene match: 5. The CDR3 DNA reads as TGTGCCAGCAGCTACACGGACAGGGGAAACACTGAAGCTTTCTTT. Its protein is CASSYTDRGNTEAFF.

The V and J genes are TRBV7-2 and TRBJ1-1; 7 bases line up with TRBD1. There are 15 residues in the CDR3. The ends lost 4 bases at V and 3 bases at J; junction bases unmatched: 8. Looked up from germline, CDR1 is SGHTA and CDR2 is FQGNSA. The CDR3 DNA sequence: TGTGCCAGCAGCTCATGGGTAGACAGGGACACTGAAGCTTTCTTT. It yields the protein CASSSWVDRDTEAFF.

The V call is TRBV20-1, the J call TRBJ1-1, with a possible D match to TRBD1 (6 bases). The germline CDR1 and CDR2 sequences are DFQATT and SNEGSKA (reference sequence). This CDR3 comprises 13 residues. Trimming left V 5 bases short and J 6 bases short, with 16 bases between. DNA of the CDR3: TGCAGTGCTCGTGAACAGGGTAGGCCTGAAGCTTTCTTT. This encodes CSAREQGRPEAFF.

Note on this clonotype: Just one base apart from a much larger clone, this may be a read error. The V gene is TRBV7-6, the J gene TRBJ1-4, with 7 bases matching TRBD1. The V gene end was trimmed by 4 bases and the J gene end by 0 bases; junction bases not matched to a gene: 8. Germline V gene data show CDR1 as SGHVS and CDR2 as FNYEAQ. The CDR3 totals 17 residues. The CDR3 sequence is CASSSGGGDATNEKLFF. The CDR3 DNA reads TGTGCCAGCAGCTCAGGGGGGGGCGACGCAACTAATGAAAAACTGTTTTTT.

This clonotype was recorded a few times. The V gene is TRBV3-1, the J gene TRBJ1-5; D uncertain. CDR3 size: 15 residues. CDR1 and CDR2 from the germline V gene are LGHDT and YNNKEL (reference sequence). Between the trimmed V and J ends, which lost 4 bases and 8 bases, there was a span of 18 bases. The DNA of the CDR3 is TGTGCCAGCAGCCGCACGGACGGGCGTGGCGAGCCCCAGCATTTT. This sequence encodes CASSRTDGRGEPQHF.

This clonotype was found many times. The CDR3, as DNA: TGCAGCGTTGAGGGGCCGGGCCGCCAACAAGAGACCCAGTACTTC. Translated: CSVEGPGRQQETQYF. The rearrangement uses TRBV29-1 and TRBJ2-5; D might be TRBD1 (5 bases). The length of the CDR3 is 15 residues. Germline V gene lookup returns CDR1 SQVTM and CDR2 ANQGSEA. Trimming shortened V by 3 bases and J by 2 bases, and 16 bases separated the two germline ends.

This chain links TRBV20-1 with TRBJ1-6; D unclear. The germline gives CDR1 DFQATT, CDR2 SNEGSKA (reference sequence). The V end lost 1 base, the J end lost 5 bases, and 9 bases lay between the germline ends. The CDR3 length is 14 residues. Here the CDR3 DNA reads TGCAGTGCTAGAGGTGCACAGAATAATTCACCCCTCCACTTT. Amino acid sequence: CSARGAQNNSPLHF.

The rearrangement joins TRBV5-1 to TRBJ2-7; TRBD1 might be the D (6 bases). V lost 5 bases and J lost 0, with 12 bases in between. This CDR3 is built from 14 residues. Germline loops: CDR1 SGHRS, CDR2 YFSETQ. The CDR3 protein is CASSYTGISYEQYF. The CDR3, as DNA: TGCGCCAGCAGTTATACAGGGATCTCCTACGAGCAGTACTTC.

The CDR3 bases are TGCAGTGCCTTGGGACTAGCGGGGGCCTACGAGCAGTACTTC. It translates to CSALGLAGAYEQYF. The chain carries TRBV20-1 and TRBJ2-7, with 14 bases that match TRBD2. The length of the CDR3 is 14 residues. V lost 6 bases to trimming and J lost 2 bases; unmatched junction nucleotides: 3. Germline V lookup: CDR1 DFQATT, CDR2 SNEGSKA (reference sequence).

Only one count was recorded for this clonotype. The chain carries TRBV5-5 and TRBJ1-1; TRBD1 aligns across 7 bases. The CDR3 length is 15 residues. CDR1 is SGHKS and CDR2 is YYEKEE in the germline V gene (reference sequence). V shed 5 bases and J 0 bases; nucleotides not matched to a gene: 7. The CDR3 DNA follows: TGTGCCAGCAGTGGGACAGCCCCTTTGAACACTGAAGCTTTCTTT. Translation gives CASSGTAPLNTEAFF. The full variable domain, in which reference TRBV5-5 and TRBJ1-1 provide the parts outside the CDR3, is DAGVTQSPTHLIKTRGQQVTLRCSPISGHKSVSWYQQVLGQGPQFIFQYYEKEERGRGNFPDRFSARQFPNYSSELNVNALLLGDSALYLCASSGTAPLNTEAFFGQGTRLTVV.

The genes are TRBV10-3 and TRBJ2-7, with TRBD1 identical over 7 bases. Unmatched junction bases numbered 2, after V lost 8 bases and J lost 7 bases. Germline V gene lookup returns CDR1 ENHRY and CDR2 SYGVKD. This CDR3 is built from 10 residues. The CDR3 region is CAIGGQEQYF. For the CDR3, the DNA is TGTGCCATCGGGGGACAGGAGCAGTACTTC.